The entry that follows covers one TCR beta chain sequence. What it binds is not known. The data derive from a study of OX40 agonist ivuxolimab in advanced cancers. Study-wide results and limits: Expanded clones were, on average, more numerous among CD8+ T cells than CD4+.

Profiling relied on immunoSEQ multiplex PCR, and the TCRdb table lists in-frame clones only, not all of them. In the table there are 30,000 to 35,000 clones, 70% to 90% of which are singletons. J gave up 5 bases and V 5 bases, and 4 bases lay outside the gene matches. The CDR3 covers 14 residues. Germline CDR1 is SGHAT and CDR2 is FQNNGV. This receptor was taken from an adult with an advanced solid tumor such as melanoma, head and neck, liver or kidney cancer. The material sequenced was CD4+ or CD8+ T cells sorted from blood, taken in a trial of the OX40 agonist ivuxolimab. This chain uses TRBV11-2 with TRBJ1-4; 8 positions agree with TRBD1. For the CDR3, the DNA is TGTGCCAGCAGCCCGACAGGGGTGAATGAAAAACTGTTTTTT. This sequence encodes CASSPTGVNEKLFF.